A selection of T cell receptor beta chains follows, all from one sample in a study of OX40 agonist ivuxolimab in advanced cancers. Some clones are missing from TCRdb's copy, which holds only in-frame ones; the method was immunoSEQ multiplex PCR. The sample holds about 54,000 clones, 80% to 90% seen once. The specimen was CD4+ or CD8+ T cells sorted from blood, collected in a trial of the OX40 agonist ivuxolimab. Every receptor here comes from an adult with an advanced solid tumor such as melanoma, head and neck, liver or kidney cancer. The CDR3 runs from the conserved cysteine through the conserved F or W. D genes are given only for firm matches. Not all rows give a size; the values are once, few, many and, for expanded clones, a class.

J: TRBJ2-3; D: .; size: .; V: TRBV28; CDR3: CASSTQGTDTQYF; DNA: TGTGCCAGCAGCACTCAGGGCACAGATACGCAGTATTTT
J: TRBJ2-1; D: .; size: once; V: TRBV4-3; CDR3: CASSQAAEGLDNGEQFF; DNA: TGCGCCAGCAGCCAAGCCGCCGAGGGACTCGACAACGGTGAGCAGTTCTTC
J: TRBJ2-1; D: .; size: .; V: TRBV4-3; CDR3: CASSPQFRRNEQFF; DNA: TGCGCCAGCAGCCCCCAGTTTCGGCGGAATGAGCAGTTCTTC
J: TRBJ1-1; D: .; size: once; V: TRBV10-3; CDR3: CAISEGDIATEAFF; DNA: TGTGCCATCAGTGAGGGGGATATAGCTACTGAAGCTTTCTTT
J: TRBJ2-1; D: TRBD1; size: .; V: TRBV14; CDR3: CASSPSLRDRVSYNEQFF; DNA: TGTGCCAGCAGCCCGAGCCTCCGGGACAGGGTTTCCTACAATGAGCAGTTCTTC
J: TRBJ2-1; D: .; size: .; V: TRBV15; CDR3: CATSRATSPPYNEQFF; DNA: TGTGCCACCAGCAGAGCGACGTCCCCACCATACAATGAGCAGTTCTTC
J: TRBJ1-1; D: TRBD1; size: few; V: TRBV10-2; CDR3: CASVTGDLGEAFF; DNA: TGCGCCAGCGTGACAGGGGACTTGGGTGAAGCTTTCTTT
J: TRBJ1-4; D: .; size: .; V: TRBV6-4; CDR3: CASSVEAAGSEKLFF; DNA: TGTGCCAGCAGTGTCGAGGCGGCAGGGAGTGAAAAACTGTTTTTT
J: TRBJ2-1; D: TRBD2; size: .; V: TRBV5-1; CDR3: CASNEREGLNEQFF; DNA: TGCGCCAGCAATGAGCGGGAGGGCCTCAATGAGCAGTTCTTC
J: TRBJ1-1; D: .; size: .; V: TRBV6-1; CDR3: CASSDQQMNTEAFF; DNA: TGTGCCAGCAGTGACCAACAGATGAACACTGAAGCTTTCTTT
J: TRBJ2-7; D: .; size: .; V: TRBV20-1; CDR3: CSAGRPTEQYF; DNA: TGCAGTGCCGGCCGCCCGACGGAGCAGTACTTC
J: TRBJ2-5; D: .; size: .; V: TRBV18; CDR3: CASSPPGRIQETQYF; DNA: TGTGCCAGCTCACCACCAGGACGGATTCAAGAGACCCAGTACTTC
J: TRBJ2-5; D: .; size: .; V: TRBV9; CDR3: CASSPEVSQETQYF; DNA: TGTGCCAGCAGCCCCGAGGTATCCCAAGAGACCCAGTACTTC
J: TRBJ2-3; D: TRBD2; size: .; V: TRBV6-1; CDR3: CASREAGGVTDTQYF; DNA: TGTGCCAGCAGGGAGGCGGGAGGGGTAACAGATACGCAGTATTTT
J: TRBJ1-2; D: .; size: once; V: TRBV10-2; CDR3: CASSSQGDGYTF; DNA: TGCGCCAGCAGTTCACAGGGTGATGGCTACACCTTC
J: TRBJ1-1; D: .; size: .; V: TRBV15; CDR3: CATSRDSNTETFF; DNA: TGTGCCACCAGCAGAGATTCCAACACTGAAACTTTCTTT
J: TRBJ2-3; D: TRBD2; size: .; V: TRBV5-1; CDR3: CASSLGSLAGGVTDTQYF; DNA: TGCGCCAGCAGCTTGGGTTCACTAGCGGGAGGGGTCACAGATACGCAGTATTTT
J: TRBJ2-7; D: .; size: once; V: TRBV19; CDR3: CASRLDRDSYEQYF; DNA: TGTGCCAGTAGATTGGACCGAGACTCCTACGAGCAGTACTTC
J: TRBJ2-1; D: .; size: .; V: TRBV5-4; CDR3: CASSLGQGRTSEQFF; DNA: TGTGCCAGCAGCTTGGGTCAGGGCCGAACGTCCGAGCAGTTCTTC
J: TRBJ2-3; D: .; size: .; V: TRBV2; CDR3: CASSVGGGADTQYF; DNA: TGTGCCAGCAGTGTGGGGGGGGGCGCAGATACGCAGTATTTT
J: TRBJ2-4; D: .; size: .; V: TRBV5-8; CDR3: CASSVGMGAKNIQYF; DNA: TGTGCCAGCAGCGTCGGGATGGGAGCCAAAAACATTCAGTACTTC
J: TRBJ2-5; D: .; size: .; V: TRBV28; CDR3: CASSSRIPETQYF; DNA: TGTGCCAGCAGCTCCCGGATTCCGGAGACCCAGTACTTC
J: TRBJ1-1; D: .; size: .; V: TRBV18; CDR3: CASSLRQLSTEAFF; DNA: TGTGCCAGCTCACTAAGACAGTTGAGCACTGAAGCTTTCTTT
J: TRBJ1-6; D: TRBD1; size: .; V: TRBV11-3; CDR3: CASSLSTGNSPLHF; DNA: TGTGCCAGCAGCTTATCGACAGGGAATTCACCCCTCCACTTT
J: TRBJ2-7; D: TRBD1; size: once; V: TRBV27; CDR3: CASSHRTGGKSYEQYF; DNA: TGTGCCAGCAGCCATCGGACAGGGGGCAAGTCCTACGAGCAGTACTTC
J: TRBJ2-3; D: .; size: .; V: TRBV10-1; CDR3: CASSESRGTDTQYF; DNA: TGCGCCAGCAGTGAGTCGAGGGGGACAGATACGCAGTATTTT
J: TRBJ2-7; D: .; size: .; V: TRBV5-1; CDR3: CASSPGASASYEQYF; DNA: TGCGCCAGCAGCCCAGGGGCTAGCGCCTCCTACGAGCAGTACTTC
J: TRBJ1-1; D: TRBD1; size: .; V: TRBV2; CDR3: CASRDRGRNTEAFF; DNA: TGTGCCAGCAGGGACAGGGGGAGGAACACTGAAGCTTTCTTT
J: TRBJ2-5; D: .; size: .; V: TRBV5-1; CDR3: CASSFGTLNGKETQYF; DNA: TGCGCCAGCAGCTTCGGTACTCTAAATGGAAAAGAGACCCAGTACTTC
J: TRBJ2-3; D: TRBD2; size: once; V: TRBV7-3; CDR3: CASSWEGSDTQYF; DNA: TGTGCCAGCAGCTGGGAGGGCTCAGATACGCAGTATTTT
J: TRBJ2-7; D: .; size: .; V: TRBV7-8; CDR3: CASSLGTPSSYEQYF; DNA: TGTGCCAGCAGCTTAGGGACCCCCAGCTCCTACGAGCAGTACTTC
J: TRBJ2-1; D: .; size: .; V: TRBV9; CDR3: CASTTLSGQIDEQFF; DNA: TGTGCCAGCACCACTCTATCCGGGCAGATCGATGAGCAGTTCTTC
J: TRBJ1-1; D: TRBD1; size: .; V: TRBV27; CDR3: CASSFLGQVNTEAFF; DNA: TGTGCCAGCAGTTTTCTTGGACAGGTGAACACTGAAGCTTTCTTT
J: TRBJ2-1; D: .; size: .; V: TRBV7-2; CDR3: CASSLGGRYNEQFF; DNA: TGTGCCAGCAGCTTAGGGGGACGGTACAATGAGCAGTTCTTC
J: TRBJ1-1; D: .; size: few; V: TRBV7-9; CDR3: CASSPRVGPEAFF; DNA: TGTGCCAGCAGCCCCCGAGTAGGTCCCGAAGCTTTCTTT
J: TRBJ1-3; D: .; size: few; V: TRBV6-1; CDR3: CASSEWRDSGNTIYF; DNA: TGTGCCAGCAGTGAATGGAGAGACTCTGGAAACACCATATATTTT
J: TRBJ2-1; D: TRBD2; size: .; V: TRBV4-1; CDR3: CASSQRTSGVSSYNEQFF; DNA: TGCGCCAGCAGCCAAAGGACTAGCGGGGTTAGCTCCTACAATGAGCAGTTCTTC
J: TRBJ2-7; D: .; size: once; V: TRBV28; CDR3: CASSPHDRYEQYF; DNA: TGTGCCAGCAGTCCTCACGACCGATACGAGCAGTACTTC
J: TRBJ2-1; D: TRBD2; size: few; V: TRBV4-1; CDR3: CASSQGRDGLAGASEQFF; DNA: TGCGCCAGCAGCCAAGGAAGAGATGGACTAGCGGGAGCAAGTGAGCAGTTCTTC
J: TRBJ2-1; D: TRBD1; size: once; V: TRBV7-2; CDR3: CASSLRAGQGAGEQFF; DNA: TGTGCCAGCAGCTTAAGGGCGGGACAGGGGGCCGGTGAGCAGTTCTTC
J: TRBJ1-6; D: TRBD1; size: .; V: TRBV27; CDR3: CASSSPGTGYNSPLHF; DNA: TGTGCCAGCAGTTCCCCCGGGACAGGATATAATTCACCCCTCCACTTT
J: TRBJ1-1; D: .; size: .; V: TRBV6-1; CDR3: CASSESGWGTEAFF; DNA: TGTGCCAGCAGTGAATCGGGTTGGGGCACTGAAGCTTTCTTT